This T cell receptor beta chain was observed in a study of shared clonotypes between healthy human individuals. Findings and caveats of the study: Naive subsets usually exceeded memory subsets in estimated richness.

About this clone: What it recognizes is unknown.

The table came from immunoSEQ multiplex PCR; TCRdb's copy has only in-frame clones and leaves some out. The sample yields 2 million to 2.5 million clones, just under 95% seen once. The CDR3 totals 14 residues. In germline, CDR1 is SGHAT, CDR2 FQNNGV. Losses at the gene ends were 7 bases for V and 6 bases for J; bases not matched to a gene: 11. The sequence derives from a man aged 18 to 29 in good health. Some clones in this sample may be carry-over from other donors' samples. V is TRBV11-2 and J is TRBJ2-7; the match to TRBD2 covers 8 bases. The sequenced material came from naive CD4+ T cells from PBMCs. Stated subset: CD45RA+ positively selected. CDR3 sequence reads: CASTPTSGPLEQYF. The CDR3, as DNA: TGTGCCAGCACCCCAACTAGCGGACCACTCGAGCAGTACTTC. Based on the CDR3 plus reference TRBV11-2 and TRBJ2-7, the full variable domain is EAGVAQSPRYKIIEKRQSVAFWCNPISGHATLYWYQQILGQGPKLLIQFQNNGVVDDSQLPKDRFSAERLKGVDSTLKIQPAKLEDSAVYLCASTPTSGPLEQYFGPGTRLTVT.